Shown below are 20 T cell receptor beta chains from a single sample sequenced in a study of T cell repertoires in cytomegalovirus infection. TCRdb re-derived calls from the reads in MiXCR, one entry per CDR3 protein. The sample holds approximately 700,000 distinct CDR3 sequences, 35% seen once. The source material was PBMCs. Receptors originate from a human donor in good health (CMV status not recorded). Some clones in this sample may be carry-over from other donors' samples.

A few counts support this clonotype. The chain joins TRBV28 to TRBJ1-1, with D perhaps TRBD1 (5 bases). This CDR3 has 16 amino acids. Per germline, CDR1 MDHEN and CDR2 SYDVKM. V was trimmed by 9 bases and J by 0 bases, leaving 20 bases between them. The CDR3 here is CASPSPLGRVNTEAFF. The CDR3 DNA sequence: TGTGCCAGTCCTTCGCCTCTCGGCAGGGTGAACACTGAAGCTTTCTTT.

The V gene is TRBV7-6, the J gene TRBJ1-1, with TRBD1 matching over 8 bases. The CDR3 covers 14 residues. Germline CDR1 is SGHVS and CDR2 is FNYEAQ. Trimming cost V 5 bases and J 1 base; bases outside gene matches: 3. The CDR3 protein is CASSTDRGNTEAFF. As DNA, the CDR3 is TGTGCCAGCAGCACCGACAGGGGGAACACTGAAGCTTTCTTT. Variable domain in full (rest from reference TRBV7-6 and TRBJ1-1): GAGVSQSPRYKVTKRGQDVALRCDPISGHVSLYWYRQALGQGPEFLTYFNYEAQQDKSGLPNDRFSAERPEGSISTLTIQRTEQRDSAMYRCASSTDRGNTEAFFGQGTRLTVV.

The chain couples TRBV5-8 to TRBJ1-4; D call uncertain. CDR3 length: 17 residues. Germline V gives CDR1 SGHTS, CDR2 YDEGEE. Trimming stripped 6 bases from V and 2 bases from J, with 20 bases between. The CDR3: CASTWRVPRSTNEKLFF. The DNA for the CDR3 is TGTGCCAGCACTTGGAGGGTCCCCCGCTCCACTAATGAAAAACTGTTTTTT.

This clonotype was counted only a few times. The chain employs TRBV7-2 and TRBJ1-3, with D unclear. The CDR3 contains 16 residues. Germline V gene sequence: CDR1 SGHTA, CDR2 FQGNSA. V was cut by 0 bases and J by 0 bases, with 9 bases left in between. The CDR3 coding sequence is TGTGCCAGCAGCTTAGCGGGTGGCAGCTCTGGAAACACCATATATTTT. It encodes CASSLAGGSSGNTIYF.

In this sample, this clonotype turned up once. A read error may be the cause here, since a much bigger clone is one base away. The CDR3 protein is CASSLGRAGYTDTQYF. The CDR3 nucleotides are TGTGCCAGCAGCTTAGGGAGGGCGGGTTACACAGATACGCAGTATTTT. This chain uses TRBV7-2 with TRBJ2-3; TRBD2 is a possible D gene (6 bases). Per germline, CDR1 SGHTA and CDR2 FQGNSA. The germline V and J ends were trimmed by 1 base and 2 bases, with 13 bases remaining between them. CDR3 length: 16 amino acids.

The gene calls are TRBV5-6 and TRBJ2-7; D uncertain. The ends were cut back, 6 bases at V and 1 base at J, with 17 bases in the middle. This CDR3 has 15 residues. CDR1 and CDR2 (germline): SGHDT, YYEEEE. For the CDR3, the DNA is TGTGCCAGCATTCCCTCGGATCAGATGTCCTACGAGCAGTACTTC. It codes for CASIPSDQMSYEQYF.

This rearrangement joins TRBV6-1 to TRBJ1-1; no definite D call. Trimming removed 3 bases at V and 1 base at J, with 9 bases between. The CDR3 runs 14 residues. CDR1 and CDR2 (germline): MNHNS, SASEGT. The CDR3 is CASSEVGANTEAFF. CDR3 coding DNA: TGTGCCAGCAGTGAGGTGGGAGCGAACACTGAAGCTTTCTTT.

This clonotype has only a few counts. The chain employs TRBV20-1 and TRBJ2-3; 9 bases are shared with TRBD2. Germline V gives CDR1 DFQATT, CDR2 SNEGSKA (reference sequence). The CDR3 consists of 15 residues. V trimming: 2 bases; J trimming: 4 bases; junction bases outside the gene matches: 7. This CDR3 is CSARYAGGPPDTQYF. Here the CDR3 DNA reads TGCAGTGCTAGATATGCGGGGGGGCCCCCAGATACGCAGTATTTT.

This clonotype was recorded at least ten times. DNA of the CDR3: TGTGCCAGCAGTTTATCACCAGAACACCGGGAGCTGTTTTTT. This gives the protein CASSLSPEHRELFF. The chain is built from TRBV27 and TRBJ2-2; no clear D gene. The CDR3 has 14 amino acids. Per germline, CDR1 MNHEY and CDR2 SMNVEV (reference sequence). Trimming removed 0 bases from V and 9 bases from J, with 11 bases in between.

The rearrangement uses TRBV12-3 or TRBV12-4 and TRBJ2-1, with 10 bases fitting TRBD2. J lost 3 bases, V lost 5 bases, and 4 bases had no gene match. This CDR3 comprises 15 residues. As DNA, the CDR3 is TGTGCCAGCAGTCCCGGGACTAGCGTCTACAATGAGCAGTTCTTC. It encodes CASSPGTSVYNEQFF.

This clonotype showed up just a few times. The J gene is TRBJ2-5, the V gene TRBV6-5; TRBD1 matches 10 bases. The CDR3 consists of 15 residues. The V gene's germline CDR1 is MNHEY and CDR2 SVGAGI. The junction had 13 bases not matched to a gene; V was cut back by 10 bases and J by 5 bases. The CDR3 protein is CATEPGQGRWETQYF. The DNA of the CDR3 is TGTGCCACAGAACCGGGACAGGGGCGTTGGGAGACCCAGTACTTC.

Concerning this clonotype: The conserved phenylalanine or tryptophan is not found at the CDR3 terminus, so this likely reflects a read error. CDR3 loop: CASSLLRTSGSRWETYEQYL. Here the CDR3 DNA reads TGTGCCAGCAGTTTATTAAGGACTAGCGGGAGTAGGTGGGAAACCTACGAGCAGTACTTA. The rearrangement links TRBV28 to TRBJ2-7; TRBD2 aligns across 13 bases. Germline CDR1 MDHEN, CDR2 SYDVKM. The CDR3 covers 20 residues. V lost 1 base, J lost 2 bases, and 14 bases stayed unmatched.

This clonotype was seen more than once but under ten times. The V gene is TRBV25-1, the J gene TRBJ2-3; 9 bases line up with TRBD2. Trimming removed 4 bases from V and 5 bases from J; junction bases left unmatched: 10. There are 16 residues in the CDR3. Per germline, CDR1 MGHDK and CDR2 SYGVNS. The DNA of the CDR3 is TGTGCCAGCAGTGGCGGGGCTAGCGGGACGGGAGATACGCAGTATTTT. Translated, it gives CASSGGASGTGDTQYF.

The chain carries TRBV20-1 and TRBJ1-4; TRBD1 aligns across 8 bases. This CDR3 is 13 amino acids long. Per germline, CDR1 DFQATT and CDR2 SNEGSKA (reference sequence). V was clipped by 6 bases and J by 7 bases; unmatched bases: 7. The CDR3 loop is CSARTGWGEKLFF. CDR3 coding DNA: TGCAGTGCCCGGACAGGGTGGGGTGAAAAACTGTTTTTT.

This clonotype has a count of ten or more. The rearrangement links TRBV28 to TRBJ1-5; D is unclear. The V gene's germline CDR1 is MDHEN and CDR2 SYDVKM. This CDR3 is built from 14 residues. Trimming removed 1 base from V and 2 bases from J, with 6 bases in between. The CDR3: CASSLSGRNQPQHF. The CDR3 coding sequence is TGTGCCAGCAGTTTATCGGGTCGCAATCAGCCCCAGCATTTT.

The gene calls are TRBV4-1 and TRBJ2-1; D may be TRBD1 or TRBD2 (5 bases each). The CDR3 runs 16 residues. Germline V gene data show CDR1 as MGHRA and CDR2 as YSYEKL. Deletions cut 0 bases from V and 2 bases from J, with 11 bases between. The CDR3 region is CASSQELGDPYNEQFF. CDR3 DNA sequence: TGCGCCAGCAGCCAAGAGCTCGGGGACCCCTACAATGAGCAGTTCTTC.

As for this clonotype: A much larger clone differs from this one at a single base, so this may be a read error. The chain combines TRBV11-3 with TRBJ2-1; TRBD2 aligns across 10 bases. CDR3 size: 21 residues. Germline V CDR1 and CDR2: SGHNT, YENEEA. In DNA form, the CDR3 reads TGTGCCAGCAGCTTAGATCCGGTTAGCGGGAGGAGGGGTAGCTCCTACAATGAGCAGCTCTTC. Translated, it gives CASSLDPVSGRRGSSYNEQLF.

This clonotype was observed many times. The chain recombines TRBV7-8 with TRBJ1-3; perhaps TRBD1 as D (6 bases). The V end lost 2 bases, the J end lost 2 bases, and 16 bases lay between the germline ends. Germline lookup yields CDR1 SGHVS and CDR2 FQNEAQ. The CDR3 runs to 17 residues. Here the CDR3 DNA reads TGTGCCAGCAGCTTATTTCGGGGGGCAGGGACTGGAAACACCATATATTTT. It encodes CASSLFRGAGTGNTIYF.

There are many counts of this clonotype. One junction end does not reproduce the germline sequence, and a read error may be involved. The chain joins TRBV7-7 to TRBJ2-1, with D perhaps matching TRBD1 (5 bases). The CDR3 is 13 amino acids. CDR1 and CDR2 from the germline V gene are SSHAT and FNYEAQ (reference sequence). The CDR3 sequence is CASSLSRVHEQFF. In DNA, the CDR3 is TGTGCTAGCAGCTTAAGCAGGGTCCATGAGCAGTTCTTC.

The chain joins TRBV28 to TRBJ2-2; perhaps TRBD2 as D (6 bases). Trimming took off 7 bases at V and 3 bases at J, with 21 bases between the two ends. The CDR3 contains 17 residues. Germline V CDR1 and CDR2: MDHEN, SYDVKM. Written as DNA, the CDR3 is TGTGCCAGCACCCCCGCGGGGACCCACCCCTACACCGGGGAGCTGTTTTTT. It codes for CASTPAGTHPYTGELFF. Together with reference TRBV28 and TRBJ2-2, the CDR3 gives the full variable domain: DVKVTQSSRYLVKRTGEKVFLECVQDMDHENMFWYRQDPGLGLRLIYFSYDVKMKEKGDIPEGYSVSREKKERFSLILESASTNQTSMYLCASTPAGTHPYTGELFFGEGSRLTVL.